The 2 T cell receptor beta chains reported below all come from one sample, sequenced in a study of OX40 agonist ivuxolimab in advanced cancers. The table came from immunoSEQ multiplex PCR; TCRdb's copy has only in-frame clones and leaves some out. Among roughly 50,000 clones listed, 80% to 90% were seen once. The starting material was CD4+ or CD8+ T cells sorted from blood, obtained in a trial of the OX40 agonist ivuxolimab. The receptor set was obtained from an adult with an advanced solid tumor such as melanoma, head and neck, liver or kidney cancer.

This clone was observed once. This chain joins TRBV5-5 and TRBJ1-2, with unresolved D. Germline V gives CDR1 SGHKS, CDR2 YYEKEE (reference sequence). This CDR3 comprises 13 residues. V lost 0 bases and J lost 7, with 10 bases in between. CDR3 DNA sequence: TGTGCCAGCAGCTTGGTAGGAGTCTCTGGCTACACCTTC. This codes for CASSLVGVSGYTF.

The gene calls are TRBV7-2 and TRBJ2-7; the match to TRBD2 covers 8 bases. Germline assignment: CDR1 SGHTA and CDR2 FQGNSA. J was trimmed by 2 bases and V by 3 bases; bases with no gene match: 3. This CDR3 is 14 amino acids long. Written as DNA, the CDR3 is TGTGCCAGCAGCTTGACGGGGGGGGCCTACGAGCAGTACTTC. Its translation is CASSLTGGAYEQYF.